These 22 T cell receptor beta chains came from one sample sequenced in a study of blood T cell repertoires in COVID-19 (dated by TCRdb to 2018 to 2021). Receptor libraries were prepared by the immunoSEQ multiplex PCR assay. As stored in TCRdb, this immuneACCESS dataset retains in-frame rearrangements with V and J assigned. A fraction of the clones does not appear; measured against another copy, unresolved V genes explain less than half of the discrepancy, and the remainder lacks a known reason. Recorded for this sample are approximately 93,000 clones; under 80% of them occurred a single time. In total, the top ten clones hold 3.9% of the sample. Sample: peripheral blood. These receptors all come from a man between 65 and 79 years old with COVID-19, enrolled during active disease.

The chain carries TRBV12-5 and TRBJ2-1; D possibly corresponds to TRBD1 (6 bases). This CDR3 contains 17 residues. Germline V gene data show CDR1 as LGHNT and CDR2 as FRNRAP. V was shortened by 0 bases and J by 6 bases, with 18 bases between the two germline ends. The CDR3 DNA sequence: TGTGCTAGTGGTTTGGTACTAAGGGGGAGTGGGCCCAATGAGCAGTTCTTC. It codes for CASGLVLRGSGPNEQFF.

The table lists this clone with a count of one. CDR3 coding DNA: TGTGCCAGCAGGCGTCAGGCGGGGGCGATCTATGGCTACACCTTC. Translated: CASRRQAGAIYGYTF. The gene calls are TRBV28 and TRBJ1-2, with D perhaps matching TRBD1 (6 bases). Germline V gene lookup returns CDR1 MDHEN and CDR2 SYDVKM. The CDR3 length is 15 residues. V lost 6 bases and J lost 4, with 18 bases in between.

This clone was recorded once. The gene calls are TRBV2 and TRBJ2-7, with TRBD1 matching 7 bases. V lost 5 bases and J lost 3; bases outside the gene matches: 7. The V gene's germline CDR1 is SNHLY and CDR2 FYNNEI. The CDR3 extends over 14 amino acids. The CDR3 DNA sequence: TGTGCCAGCAGTTACGGGACAGTAGACTACGAGCAGTACTTC. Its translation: CASSYGTVDYEQYF. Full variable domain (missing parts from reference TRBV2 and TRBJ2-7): EPEVTQTPSHQVTQMGQEVILRCVPISNHLYFYWYRQILGQKVEFLVSFYNNEISEKSEIFDDQFSVERPDGSNFTLKIRSTKLEDSAMYFCASSYGTVDYEQYFGPGTRLTVT.

The DNA of the CDR3 is TGCGCCAGCAGCCAAGATTGGGTGACAGGGGTTCCCTACGAGCAGTACTTC. It yields the protein CASSQDWVTGVPYEQYF. The V gene is TRBV4-3, the J gene TRBJ2-7, with TRBD1 matching over 8 bases. Germline V gene sequence: CDR1 LGHNA, CDR2 YSLEER. V dropped 0 bases and J dropped 2; count of bases not matched to a gene: 9. The length of the CDR3 is 17 residues.

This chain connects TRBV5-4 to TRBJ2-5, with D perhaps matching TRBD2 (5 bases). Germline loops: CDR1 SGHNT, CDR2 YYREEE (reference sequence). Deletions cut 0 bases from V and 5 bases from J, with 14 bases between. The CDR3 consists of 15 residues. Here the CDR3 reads CASSLEGVGLETQYF. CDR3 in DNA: TGTGCCAGCAGCTTGGAGGGAGTCGGACTGGAGACCCAGTACTTC. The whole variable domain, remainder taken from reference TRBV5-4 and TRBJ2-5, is ETGVTQSPTHLIKTRGQQVTLRCSSQSGHNTVSWYQQALGQGPQFIFQYYREEENGRGNFPPRFSGLQFPNYSSELNVNALELDDSALYLCASSLEGVGLETQYFGPGTRLLVL.

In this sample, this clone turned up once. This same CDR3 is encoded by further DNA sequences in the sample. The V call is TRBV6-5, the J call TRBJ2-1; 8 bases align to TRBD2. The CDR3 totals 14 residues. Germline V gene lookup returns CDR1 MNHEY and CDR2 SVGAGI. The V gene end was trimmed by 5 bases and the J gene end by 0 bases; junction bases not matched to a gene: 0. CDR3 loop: CASSSGSSYNEQFF. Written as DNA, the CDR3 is TGTGCCAGCAGTAGCGGGAGCTCCTACAATGAGCAGTTCTTC.

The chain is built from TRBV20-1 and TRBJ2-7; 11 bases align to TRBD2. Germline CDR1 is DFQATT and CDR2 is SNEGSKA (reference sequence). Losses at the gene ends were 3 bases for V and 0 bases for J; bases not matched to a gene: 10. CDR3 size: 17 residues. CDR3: CSASRLAGGRSSYEQYF. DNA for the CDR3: TGCAGTGCTAGTCGCCTAGCGGGAGGTCGAAGCTCCTACGAGCAGTACTTC.

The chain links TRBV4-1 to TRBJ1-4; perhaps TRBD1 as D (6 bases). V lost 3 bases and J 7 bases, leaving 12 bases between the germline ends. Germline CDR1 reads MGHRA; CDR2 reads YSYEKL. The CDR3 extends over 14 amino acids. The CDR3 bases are TGCGCCAGCAGCCAGGGCTACAGGGTTGAAAAACTGTTTTTT. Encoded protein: CASSQGYRVEKLFF.

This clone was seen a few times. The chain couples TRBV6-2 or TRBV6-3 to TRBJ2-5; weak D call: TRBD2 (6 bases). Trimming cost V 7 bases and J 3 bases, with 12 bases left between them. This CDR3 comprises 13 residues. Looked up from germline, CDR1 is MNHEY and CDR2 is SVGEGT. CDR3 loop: CASNPRGEETQYF. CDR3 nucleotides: TGTGCCAGCAACCCGCGGGGTGAAGAGACCCAGTACTTC.

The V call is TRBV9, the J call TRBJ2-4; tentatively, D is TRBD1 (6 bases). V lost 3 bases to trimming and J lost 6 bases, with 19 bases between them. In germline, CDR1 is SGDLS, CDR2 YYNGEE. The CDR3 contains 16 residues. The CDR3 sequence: CASSDQEAQGLNIQYF. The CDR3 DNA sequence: TGTGCCAGCAGCGACCAAGAAGCACAGGGCTTAAACATTCAGTACTTC.

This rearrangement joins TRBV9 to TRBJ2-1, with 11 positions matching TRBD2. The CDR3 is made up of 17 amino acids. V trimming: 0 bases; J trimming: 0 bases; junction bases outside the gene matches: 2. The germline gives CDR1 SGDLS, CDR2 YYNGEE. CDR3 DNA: TGTGCCAGCAGCGTAGGAACTAGCGGGGGCTCCTACAATGAGCAGTTCTTC. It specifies CASSVGTSGGSYNEQFF.

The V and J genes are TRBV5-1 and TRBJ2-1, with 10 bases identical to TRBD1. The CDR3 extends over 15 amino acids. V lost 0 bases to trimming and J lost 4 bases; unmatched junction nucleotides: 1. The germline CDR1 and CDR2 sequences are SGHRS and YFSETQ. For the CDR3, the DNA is TGCGCCAGCAGCTTGGGGGGACAGGGGTACAATGAGCAGTTCTTC. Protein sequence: CASSLGGQGYNEQFF. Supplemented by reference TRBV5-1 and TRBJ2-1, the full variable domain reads KAGVTQTPRYLIKTRGQQVTLSCSPISGHRSVSWYQQTPGQGLQFLFEYFSETQRNKGNFPGRFSGRQFSNSRSEMNVSTLELGDSALYLCASSLGGQGYNEQFFGPGTRLTVL.

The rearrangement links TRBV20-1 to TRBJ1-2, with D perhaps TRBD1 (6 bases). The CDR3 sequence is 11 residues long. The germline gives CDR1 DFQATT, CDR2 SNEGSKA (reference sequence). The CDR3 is CSGRGLHGYTF. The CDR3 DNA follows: TGCAGCGGAAGGGGGTTGCATGGCTACACCTTC.

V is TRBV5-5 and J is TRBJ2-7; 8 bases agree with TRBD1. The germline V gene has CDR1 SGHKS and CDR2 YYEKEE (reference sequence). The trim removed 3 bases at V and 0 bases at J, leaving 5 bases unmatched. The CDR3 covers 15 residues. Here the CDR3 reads CASSWRGQASYEQYF. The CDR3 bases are TGTGCCAGCAGCTGGAGGGGACAGGCCTCCTACGAGCAGTACTTC.

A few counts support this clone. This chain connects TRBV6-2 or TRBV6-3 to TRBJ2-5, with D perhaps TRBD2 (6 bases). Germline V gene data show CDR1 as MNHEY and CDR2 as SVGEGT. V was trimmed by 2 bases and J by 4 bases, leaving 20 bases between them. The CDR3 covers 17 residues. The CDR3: CASSYPLGGGRGETQYF. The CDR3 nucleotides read TGTGCCAGCAGTTACCCTCTTGGGGGAGGACGGGGAGAGACCCAGTACTTC.

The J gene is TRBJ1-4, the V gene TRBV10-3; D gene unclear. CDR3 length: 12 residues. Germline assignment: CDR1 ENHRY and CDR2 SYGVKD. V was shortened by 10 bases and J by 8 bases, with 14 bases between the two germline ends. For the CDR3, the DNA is TGTGCCACTGGGGTCGGGAGAGAAAAACTGTTTTTT. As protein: CATGVGREKLFF.

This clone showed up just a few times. The CDR3 DNA sequence: TGTGCCAGCAGCTTGGCCGGGGACTTTTCCTACGAGCAGTACTTC. Translation gives CASSLAGDFSYEQYF. The rearrangement links TRBV5-4 to TRBJ2-7; possible D gene TRBD2, 6 bases. V was shortened by 0 bases and J by 1 base, with 11 bases between the two germline ends. The CDR3 loop spans 15 amino acids. Per germline, CDR1 SGHNT and CDR2 YYREEE (reference sequence).

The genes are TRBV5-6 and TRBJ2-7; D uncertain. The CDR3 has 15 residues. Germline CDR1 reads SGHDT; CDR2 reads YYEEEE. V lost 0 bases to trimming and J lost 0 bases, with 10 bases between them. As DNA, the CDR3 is TGTGCCAGCAGCTTGGAAATAGCCTACTCCTACGAGCAGTACTTC. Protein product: CASSLEIAYSYEQYF.

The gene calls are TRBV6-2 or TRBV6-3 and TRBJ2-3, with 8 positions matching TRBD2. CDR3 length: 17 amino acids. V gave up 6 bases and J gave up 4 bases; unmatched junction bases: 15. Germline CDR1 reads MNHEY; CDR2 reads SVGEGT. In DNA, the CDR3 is TGTGCCAGCAGCCGTCCTCCGGGACTAGGAAGCGCAGATACGCAGTATTTT. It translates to CASSRPPGLGSADTQYF.

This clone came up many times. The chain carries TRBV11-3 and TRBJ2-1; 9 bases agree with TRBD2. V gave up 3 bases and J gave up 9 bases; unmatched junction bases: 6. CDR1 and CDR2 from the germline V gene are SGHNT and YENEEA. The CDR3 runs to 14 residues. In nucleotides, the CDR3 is TGTGCCAGCAGCTTCCTAGCGGGGTCGGGTGAGCAGTTCTTC. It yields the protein CASSFLAGSGEQFF.

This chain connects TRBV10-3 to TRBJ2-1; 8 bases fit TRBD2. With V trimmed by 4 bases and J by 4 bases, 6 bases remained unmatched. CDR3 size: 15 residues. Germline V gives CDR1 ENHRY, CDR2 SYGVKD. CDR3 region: CAISVGGRSYNEQFF. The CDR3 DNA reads TGTGCCATCAGTGTGGGCGGGAGGTCTTACAATGAGCAGTTCTTC.

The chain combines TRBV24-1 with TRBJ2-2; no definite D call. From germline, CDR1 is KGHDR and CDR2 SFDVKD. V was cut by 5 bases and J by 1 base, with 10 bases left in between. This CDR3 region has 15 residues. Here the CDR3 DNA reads TGTGCCACCAGTGCGGCAACAGAGAACACCGGGGAGCTGTTTTTT. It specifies CATSAATENTGELFF.